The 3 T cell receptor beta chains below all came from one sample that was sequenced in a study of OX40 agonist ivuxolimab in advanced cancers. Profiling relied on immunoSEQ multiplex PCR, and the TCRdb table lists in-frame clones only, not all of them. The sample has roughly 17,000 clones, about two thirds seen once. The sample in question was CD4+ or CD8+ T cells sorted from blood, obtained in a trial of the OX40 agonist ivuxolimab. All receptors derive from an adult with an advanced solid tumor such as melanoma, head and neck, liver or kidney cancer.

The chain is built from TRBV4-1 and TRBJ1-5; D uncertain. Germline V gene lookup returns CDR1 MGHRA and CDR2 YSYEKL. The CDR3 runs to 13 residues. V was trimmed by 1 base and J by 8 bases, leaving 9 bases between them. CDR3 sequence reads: CASSQGQVEPQHF. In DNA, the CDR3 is TGCGCCAGCAGCCAAGGCCAGGTGGAGCCCCAGCATTTT.

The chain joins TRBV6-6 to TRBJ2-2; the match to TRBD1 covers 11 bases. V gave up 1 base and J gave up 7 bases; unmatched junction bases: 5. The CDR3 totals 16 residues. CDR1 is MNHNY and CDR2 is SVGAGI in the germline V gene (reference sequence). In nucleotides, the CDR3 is TGTGCCAGCAGTTACTTGTGGACAGGGGGCGGCGGGGAGCTGTTTTTT. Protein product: CASSYLWTGGGGELFF.

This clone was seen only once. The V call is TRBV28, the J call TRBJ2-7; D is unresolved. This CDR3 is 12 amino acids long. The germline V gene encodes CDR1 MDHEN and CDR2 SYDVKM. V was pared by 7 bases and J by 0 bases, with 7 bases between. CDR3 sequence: CASTGSSYEQYF. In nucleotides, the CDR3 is TGTGCCAGCACTGGAAGCTCCTACGAGCAGTACTTC. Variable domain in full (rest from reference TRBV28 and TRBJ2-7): DVKVTQSSRYLVKRTGEKVFLECVQDMDHENMFWYRQDPGLGLRLIYFSYDVKMKEKGDIPEGYSVSREKKERFSLILESASTNQTSMYLCASTGSSYEQYFGPGTRLTVT.